This T cell receptor beta chain was found in a study of CD8 T cells in ankylosing spondylitis. Study outcomes and limitations: Within peripheral blood, clones linked to disease were CD8+ and relatively rare. What appeared characteristic of ankylosing spondylitis blood was a TCR beta motif of about eight highly homologous variants. From matched ankylosing spondylitis synovial fluid, disease-linked clones were reportedly recovered at significantly enriched levels.

This clonotype was detected many times. Its specificity is unknown. TCRdb recomputed calls from the 5' RACE reads with MiXCR, one row per CDR3 protein. The repertoire has some 700,000 distinct CDR3 sequences, roughly 19% of them found once; the top ten carry 15% to 20%. Germline V CDR1 and CDR2: MDHEN, SYDVKM. This CDR3 comprises 16 residues. The V and J ends lost 3 bases and 0 bases respectively, with 12 bases between them. The source material was blood, either unsorted or a sorted T cell fraction (not recorded which). V and J are TRBV28 and TRBJ2-1, with D unresolved. The sequence was obtained from a male donor with ankylosing spondylitis. This CDR3 is CASSFPIQSSYNEQFF. DNA for the CDR3: TGTGCCAGCAGTTTCCCGATCCAAAGCTCCTACAATGAGCAGTTCTTC.